The sequence of this TCR beta chain was determined in a study of cytomegalovirus exposure and HLA in healthy donors. Study in general: Earlier work reported 90 million to 120 million unique TCR beta sequences from roughly 180 million T cells. Study conclusions and caveats: Cytomegalovirus-associated status was assigned to some 160 TCR beta chains.

As to this clone: Its target is unknown.

The V gene's germline CDR1 is SGHNT and CDR2 YYREEE (reference sequence). The CDR3 is 17 residues long. Trimming at V came to 0 bases and at J to 0 bases, leaving 6 bases not matched to a gene. Amplification used 60 Vbeta primers and 13 Jbeta primers. Sequencing used immunoSEQ multiplex PCR; TCRdb keeps in-frame clones, though not all of them. The table shows under 200,000 clones, with approximately 78% occurring only once. Each of the donors was a healthy bone marrow donor. The rearrangement joins TRBV5-4 to TRBJ2-5; the match to TRBD2 covers 9 bases. This receptor was obtained from a girl aged 2-9 years in good health and CMV-seropositive. The sequencing input was PBMCs. CDR3 nucleotide sequence: TGTGCCAGCAGCTTGGACGCAGCTAGCGGGAACCAAGAGACCCAGTACTTC. Protein sequence: CASSLDAASGNQETQYF. Looking up the rest from reference TRBV5-4 and TRBJ2-5 gives the full variable domain: ETGVTQSPTHLIKTRGQQVTLRCSSQSGHNTVSWYQQALGQGPQFIFQYYREEENGRGNFPPRFSGLQFPNYSSELNVNALELDDSALYLCASSLDAASGNQETQYFGPGTRLLVL.